What follows describes a single T cell receptor (beta chain). This sample was taken from a study of T cell changes during pregnancy in multiple sclerosis. The repertoire was sequenced with immunoSEQ multiplex PCR; TCRdb's copy has only in-frame clones and lacks some. The data show about 40,000 clones, with around 94% seen just once and approximately 1.6% held by the top ten. Germline V lookup: CDR1 MGHRA, CDR2 YSYEKL. The length of the CDR3 is 15 residues. V lost 0 bases and J lost 6, with 15 bases in between. The V gene is TRBV4-1, the J gene TRBJ2-7; perhaps TRBD2 as D (5 bases). This TCR derives from a female donor with multiple sclerosis, enrolled in a pregnancy study. Here the sequenced sample was peripheral blood, taken in the third trimester of pregnancy. Written as DNA, the CDR3 is TGCGCCAGCAGCCAAGACGATCTAGCCCGGCGCGAGCAGTACTTC. Translating it yields CASSQDDLARREQYF.